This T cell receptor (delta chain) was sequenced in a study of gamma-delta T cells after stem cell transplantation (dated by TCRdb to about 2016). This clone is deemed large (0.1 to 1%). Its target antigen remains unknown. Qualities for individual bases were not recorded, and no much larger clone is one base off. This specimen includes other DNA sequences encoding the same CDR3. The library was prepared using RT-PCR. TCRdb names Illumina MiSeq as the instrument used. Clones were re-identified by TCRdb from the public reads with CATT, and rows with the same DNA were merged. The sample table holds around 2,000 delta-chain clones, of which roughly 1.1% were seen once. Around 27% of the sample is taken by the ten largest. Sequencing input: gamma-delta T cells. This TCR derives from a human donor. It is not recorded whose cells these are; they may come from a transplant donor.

The nucleotides read TGTGCCTGTGACACCGTCGAGTACACCGATAAACTCATCTTT. The encoded protein is CACDTVEYTDKLIF. The V and J genes are TRDV2 and TRDJ1, with no D gene named confidently. Spanning cysteine to phenylalanine, the CDR3 consists of 14 amino acids. Of all the DNA, just the CDR3 is kept, 42 bases in frame from base 1. The germline V gene encodes CDR1 GEAIGNYY and CDR2 EKD. Trimming costs V 0 bases and J 0 bases, and their ends lie 7 bases apart.